This TCR beta chain originates from a study of shared clonotypes between healthy human individuals. Findings and caveats of the study: In several donors, around 4.5% of naive CD4 clonotypes appeared in common. Specimens sampled were limited to blood, with tissue repertoires likely differing.

CD45RO-negative cells were positively selected for CCR7, leaving out terminally differentiated effector memory CD45RA+ cells. Healthy HIV-negative adults with no recent acute infections or vaccinations were recruited as donors. Genomic DNA per cell subset filled all wells of several immunoSEQ plates. This table comes from immunoSEQ multiplex PCR, and its TCRdb copy is limited to in-frame clones, with some not included. Among about 2.1 million clones, about 93% were seen once, and the ten largest hold more than 1.5%. A remark on this clone: Its antigen is not known.

The CDR3 is 15 residues long. Per the germline V gene, CDR1 is SNHLY and CDR2 is FYNNEI. With 5 bases clipped from V and 7 bases from J, the junction kept 6 bases outside the gene matches. Sequencing was done on a sample of naive CD8+ T cells from PBMCs. The sequence was obtained from a man between 18 and 29 years old in good health. Some clones in this sample may be carry-over from other donors' samples. V is TRBV2 and J is TRBJ2-1, with 12 bases aligning to TRBD1. The CDR3 DNA is TGTGCCAGCAGTCTCTGGGACAGGGGGCTTAATGAGCAGTTCTTC. Encoded protein: CASSLWDRGLNEQFF. The variable domain in full, with the rest retrieved from reference TRBV2 and TRBJ2-1, is EPEVTQTPSHQVTQMGQEVILRCVPISNHLYFYWYRQILGQKVEFLVSFYNNEISEKSEIFDDQFSVERPDGSNFTLKIRSTKLEDSAMYFCASSLWDRGLNEQFFGPGTRLTVL.